The rows below give T cell receptor beta chains drawn from one sample of a study of OX40 agonist ivuxolimab in advanced cancers. Generated by immunoSEQ multiplex PCR, the TCRdb table keeps only in-frame clones and is missing some. The repertoire has tens of thousands of clones, around 83% of them found once; the top ten carry around 29%. The material sequenced was CD4+ or CD8+ T cells sorted from blood, taken in a trial of the OX40 agonist ivuxolimab. The receptors here all came from an adult with an advanced solid tumor such as melanoma, head and neck, liver or kidney cancer. The CDR3 runs from the conserved cysteine through the conserved F or W. A D gene is named only where the DNA matches it firmly. Clone size appears in some rows only: once, few, many, or a class for an expanded clone.

V	D	J	size	DNA	CDR3
TRBV11-2	.	TRBJ2-1	once	TGTGCCAGCAGCTTGTTAGCGGCATACAATGAGCAGTTCTTC	CASSLLAAYNEQFF
TRBV7-9	.	TRBJ2-1	.	TGTGCCAGCAGCCGGGACACCGACAATGAGCAGTTCTTC	CASSRDTDNEQFF
TRBV29-1	.	TRBJ1-4	few	TGCAGCGTTGAAGTATGGGAAAAACTGTTTTTT	CSVEVWEKLFF
TRBV7-9	.	TRBJ2-3	few	TGTGCCAGCAGCCCGTCCAGGATGGGGGCAAGCACAGATACGCAGTATTTT	CASSPSRMGASTDTQYF
TRBV9	.	TRBJ1-1	.	TGTGCCAGCAGCACCTCAGAGAACACTGAAGCTTTCTTT	CASSTSENTEAFF
TRBV27	.	TRBJ2-7	.	TGTGCCAGCAGTTTAGGGGGTAGCTACGAGCAGTACTTC	CASSLGGSYEQYF
TRBV29-1	.	TRBJ2-7	.	TGCAGCGTTGAACTGTGGACGGGGGCCGGGGGAGGCTCCTACGAGCAGTACTTC	CSVELWTGAGGGSYEQYF
TRBV28	.	TRBJ2-7	.	TGTGCCAGCAGTTCTCAGGGGAGCGAGCAGTACTTC	CASSSQGSEQYF
TRBV29-1	TRBD2	TRBJ2-1	few	TGCAGCGTTGTCCAATCGGGAGGTATTACGCAGTTCTTC	CSVVQSGGITQFF
TRBV11-3	TRBD2	TRBJ2-5	once	TGTGCCAGCAGCTACAGATTAGGGAGGGCGGTAGCAGAAGAGACCCAGTACTTC	CASSYRLGRAVAEETQYF
TRBV6-1	.	TRBJ2-3	.	TGTGCCAGCAGTGAAGTAGCAGATACGCAGTATTTT	CASSEVADTQYF